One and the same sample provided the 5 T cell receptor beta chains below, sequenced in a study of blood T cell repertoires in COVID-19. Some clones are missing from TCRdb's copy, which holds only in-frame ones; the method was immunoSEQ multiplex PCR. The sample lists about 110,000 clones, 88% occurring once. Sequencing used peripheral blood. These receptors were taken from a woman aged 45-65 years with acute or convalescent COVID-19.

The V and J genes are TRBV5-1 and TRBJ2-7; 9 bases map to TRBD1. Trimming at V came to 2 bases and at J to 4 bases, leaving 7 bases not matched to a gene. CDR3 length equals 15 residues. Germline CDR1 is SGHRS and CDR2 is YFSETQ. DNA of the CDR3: TGCGCCAGCAGCTTAACGACAGGGGGATTGTACGAGCAGTACTTC. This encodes CASSLTTGGLYEQYF.

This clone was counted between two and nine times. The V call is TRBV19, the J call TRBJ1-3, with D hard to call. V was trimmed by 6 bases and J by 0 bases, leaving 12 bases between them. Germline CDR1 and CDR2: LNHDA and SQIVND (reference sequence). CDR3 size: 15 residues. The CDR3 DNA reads TGTGCCAGTAGGCTGACTGACCTCTCTGGAAACACCATATATTTT. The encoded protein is CASRLTDLSGNTIYF.

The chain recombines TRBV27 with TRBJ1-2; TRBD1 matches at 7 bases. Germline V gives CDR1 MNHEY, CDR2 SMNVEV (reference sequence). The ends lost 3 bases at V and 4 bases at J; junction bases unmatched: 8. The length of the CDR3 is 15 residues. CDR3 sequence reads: CASSFDRDLFYGYTF. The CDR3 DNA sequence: TGTGCCAGCAGTTTCGACAGGGATCTTTTCTATGGCTACACCTTC.

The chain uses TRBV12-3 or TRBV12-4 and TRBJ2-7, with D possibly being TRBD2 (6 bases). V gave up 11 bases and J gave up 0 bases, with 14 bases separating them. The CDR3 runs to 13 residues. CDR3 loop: CACRLGGSYEQYF. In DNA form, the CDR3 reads TGTGCCTGTCGACTAGGAGGCTCCTACGAGCAGTACTTC.

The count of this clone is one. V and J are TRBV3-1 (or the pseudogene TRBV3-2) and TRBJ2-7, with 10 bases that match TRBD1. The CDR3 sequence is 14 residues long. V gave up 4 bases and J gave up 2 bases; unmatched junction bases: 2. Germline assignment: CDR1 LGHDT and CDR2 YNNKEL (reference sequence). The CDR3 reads CASSRDRGPYEQYF. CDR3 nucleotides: TGTGCCAGCAGCCGGGACAGGGGACCCTACGAGCAGTACTTC.